Below are 16 T cell receptor beta chains sequenced from a single sample in a study of blood T cell repertoires in COVID-19. TCRdb's copy holds only in-frame clones and misses some; the assay was immunoSEQ multiplex PCR. Of around 100,000 clones listed, around 90% are singletons. Sequenced: peripheral blood. Every receptor here comes from a woman aged 80 or older with acute or convalescent COVID-19.

The V and J genes are TRBV27 and TRBJ2-3; D perhaps matches TRBD1 (5 bases). This CDR3 has 14 amino acids. The V end was cut by 8 bases, the J end by 1 base, with 13 bases between. Germline V lookup: CDR1 MNHEY, CDR2 SMNVEV (reference sequence). CDR3 DNA: TGTGCCAGCCAGACGTGGGGCGGCACAGATACGCAGTATTTT. Its translation is CASQTWGGTDTQYF.

This clone has just one count. The chain joins TRBV3-1 (or the pseudogene TRBV3-2) to TRBJ1-1; tentative D call: TRBD1 (6 bases). Germline CDR1 is LGHDT and CDR2 is YNNKEL (reference sequence). V was trimmed by 3 bases and J by 0 bases, leaving 8 bases between them. CDR3 length: 14 residues. CDR3 coding DNA: TGTGCCAGCAGCCAGGGACATATGAACACTGAAGCTTTCTTT. This encodes CASSQGHMNTEAFF.

This rearrangement joins TRBV18 to TRBJ1-1; 7 nucleotides line up with TRBD1. Losses at the gene ends were 6 bases for V and 4 bases for J; bases not matched to a gene: 5. Germline CDR1 is KGHSH and CDR2 is LQKENI. CDR3 length: 13 amino acids. CDR3 coding DNA: TGTGCCAGCTCGGTGACAGGGAGCACTGAAGCTTTCTTT. It specifies CASSVTGSTEAFF. The full variable domain, in which reference TRBV18 and TRBJ1-1 provide the parts outside the CDR3, is NAGVMQNPRHLVRRRGQEARLRCSPMKGHSHVYWYRQLPEEGLKFMVYLQKENIIDESGMPKERFSAEFPKEGPSILRIQQVVRGDSAAYFCASSVTGSTEAFFGQGTRLTVV.

The V call is TRBV7-9, the J call TRBJ2-5, with a tentative D call TRBD2 (6 bases). CDR1 is SEHNR, CDR2 FQNEAQ, per germline (reference sequence). This CDR3 region has 15 residues. Trimming took off 5 bases at V and 5 bases at J, with 18 bases between the two ends. CDR3 in DNA: TGTGCCAGCAGCCCCCGCGGGCGAGGAGGGGAGACCCAGTACTTC. Translating it yields CASSPRGRGGETQYF.

J is TRBJ1-1 and V is TRBV9; D not certain. This CDR3 has 14 amino acids. Looked up from germline, CDR1 is SGDLS and CDR2 is YYNGEE. V lost 0 bases and J 1 base, leaving 7 bases between the germline ends. The CDR3 protein is CASSVGAGNTEAFF. The CDR3 nucleotides are TGTGCCAGCAGCGTAGGGGCTGGGAACACTGAAGCTTTCTTT.

V gene TRBV9 combines with J gene TRBJ2-1; 9 bases align to TRBD2. The CDR3 has 16 amino acids. Germline loops: CDR1 SGDLS, CDR2 YYNGEE. With V trimmed by 0 bases and J by 2 bases, 3 bases remained unmatched. Here the CDR3 reads CASSVGGTSTYNEQFF. The CDR3 DNA is TGTGCCAGCAGCGTAGGAGGGACTAGCACCTACAATGAGCAGTTCTTC.

The rearrangement uses TRBV14 and TRBJ1-2; TRBD1 aligns across 10 bases. CDR1 and CDR2 (germline): SGHDN, FVKESK. With 4 bases clipped from V and 6 bases from J, the junction kept 8 bases outside the gene matches. This CDR3 spans 15 amino acids. The CDR3 coding sequence is TGTGCCAGCAGCCTCGGAGACGGGACAGGGGATGGCTACACCTTC. Translation: CASSLGDGTGDGYTF.

This clone has more than one count but fewer than ten. J is TRBJ1-6 and V is TRBV10-2; 7 bases are a match to TRBD1. The V and J ends lost 4 bases and 10 bases, in that order; junction bases with no gene match: 13. This CDR3 has 16 residues. Germline assignment: CDR1 WSHSY and CDR2 SAAADI. The CDR3 loop is CASSARGGAGSSPLHF. DNA for the CDR3: TGCGCCAGCAGTGCCAGAGGGGGCGCGGGGAGCTCACCCCTCCACTTT.

This clone was recorded only once. The V gene is TRBV7-2, the J gene TRBJ2-7; maybe TRBD1 (6 bases). CDR3 size: 13 residues. Germline CDR1 SGHTA, CDR2 FQGNSA. Trimming shortened V by 5 bases and J by 3 bases, and 11 bases separated the two germline ends. CDR3 nucleotides: TGTGCCAGCAGCACCGGGACAAACTACGAGCAGTACTTC. Its protein product is CASSTGTNYEQYF.

The chain couples TRBV6-6 to TRBJ1-5, with 7 nucleotides matching TRBD1. The germline V gene has CDR1 MNHNY and CDR2 SVGAGI (reference sequence). The CDR3 runs to 13 residues. Unmatched junction bases numbered 4, after V lost 8 bases and J lost 3 bases. As DNA, the CDR3 is TGTGCCAGCGGGACAGCAATCAATCAGCCCCAGCATTTT. Translation gives CASGTAINQPQHF.

This rearrangement joins TRBV19 to TRBJ1-1; TRBD1 is a possible D gene (5 bases). The CDR3 covers 12 residues. The V end lost 5 bases, the J end lost 9 bases, and 13 bases lay between the germline ends. The germline gives CDR1 LNHDA, CDR2 SQIVND (reference sequence). This CDR3 is CASSPWDSQAFF. CDR3 nucleotide sequence: TGTGCCAGTAGTCCGTGGGACTCTCAAGCTTTCTTT.

The CDR3 nucleotides read TGTGCCAGCAGCTTCCTAGCGGGAGGTAGCACAGATACGCAGTATTTT. This translates into CASSFLAGGSTDTQYF. This sequence joins TRBV11-2 and TRBJ2-3, with 11 bases aligning to TRBD2. V was pared by 3 bases and J by 0 bases, with 2 bases of the junction left unmatched. The CDR3 has 16 amino acids. The germline gives CDR1 SGHAT, CDR2 FQNNGV.

The rearrangement uses TRBV30 and TRBJ1-2, with D possibly being TRBD1 (6 bases). The germline V gene encodes CDR1 GTSNPN and CDR2 SVGIG (reference sequence). CDR3 length: 12 amino acids. DNA of the CDR3: TGTGCTCGTGAACGAGGGGGTGACGGCTACACCTTC. This codes for CARERGGDGYTF.

J is TRBJ1-2 and V is TRBV6-5; no definite D call. Germline V lookup: CDR1 MNHEY, CDR2 SVGAGI. V shed 6 bases and J shed 4 bases, with 18 bases lying between them. The CDR3 contains 15 residues. CDR3: CASSPASRSSYGYTF. CDR3 in DNA: TGTGCCAGCAGCCCGGCCTCCAGGTCGAGCTATGGCTACACCTTC.

The chain has TRBV3-1 (or the pseudogene TRBV3-2) and TRBJ2-1; the match to TRBD1 covers 9 bases. The CDR3 spans 17 residues. The V and J ends lost 2 bases and 9 bases, in that order; junction bases with no gene match: 14. CDR1 LGHDT and CDR2 YNNKEL come from the germline V gene (reference sequence). This chain's CDR3 is CASSQRIAGTGNGEQFF. The CDR3 nucleotides read TGTGCCAGCAGCCAAAGAATAGCCGGGACAGGGAATGGTGAGCAGTTCTTC.

DNA for the CDR3: TGTGCCAGCAGTTACAGGGATACGCAGTATTTT. Its translation: CASSYRDTQYF. This rearrangement joins TRBV12-3 or TRBV12-4 to TRBJ2-3; TRBD1 might be the D (5 bases). The V gene lost 4 bases and the J gene lost 6 bases, with 5 bases spanning the gap. There are 11 residues in the CDR3.